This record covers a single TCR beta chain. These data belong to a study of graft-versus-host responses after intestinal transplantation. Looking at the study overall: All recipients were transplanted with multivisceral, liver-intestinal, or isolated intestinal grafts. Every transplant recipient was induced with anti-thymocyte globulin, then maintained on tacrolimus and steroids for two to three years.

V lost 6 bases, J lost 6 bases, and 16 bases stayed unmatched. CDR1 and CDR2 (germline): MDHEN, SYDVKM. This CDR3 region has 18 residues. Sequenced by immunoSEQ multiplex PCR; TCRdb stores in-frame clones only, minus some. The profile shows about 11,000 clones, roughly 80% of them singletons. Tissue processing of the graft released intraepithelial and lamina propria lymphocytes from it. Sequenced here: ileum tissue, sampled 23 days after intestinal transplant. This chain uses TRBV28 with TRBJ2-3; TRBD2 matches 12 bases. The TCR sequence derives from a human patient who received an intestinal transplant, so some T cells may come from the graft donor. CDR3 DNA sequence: TGTGCCAGCAGCCCCCTTCTAGCGGGAGGGCCAAGGTCCGATACGCAGTATTTT. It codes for CASSPLLAGGPRSDTQYF.